Here is one TCR beta chain with its context. This sample is part of a study of T cells after yellow fever vaccination. Turning to the study itself: Fractions of limited cellularity were prepared by means of SMART-Seq v4 Ultra Low Input.

TCRdb reprocessed the 5' RACE reads via MiXCR and lists one record per CDR3 protein. This sample has 300,000 to 400,000 distinct CDR3 sequences, with around 13% found just once. The CDR3 is made up of 14 amino acids. Germline CDR1 and CDR2: ENHRY and SYGVKD. Trimming left V 2 bases short and J 2 bases short, with 4 bases between. The V gene is TRBV10-3, the J gene TRBJ2-6; no clear D. Sample: CD4+ T cells sorted from PBMCs, taken 15 days after the yellow fever booster vaccination. The TCR originated in a man between 18 and 35 years old who received the YFV17D yellow fever vaccine. This CDR3 is CAISEGTGANVLTF. As DNA, the CDR3 is TGTGCCATCAGTGAGGGAACTGGGGCCAACGTCCTGACTTTC.